This T cell receptor (beta chain) was profiled in a study of regulatory T cells in long-lasting Graves disease. This clonotype showed up many times. Arm-PCR of CDR3 regions with iRepertoire HTBI primers generated TCR beta libraries. Using its own MiXCR run on the multiplex PCR reads, TCRdb lists one record per CDR3 protein. The repertoire has hundreds of thousands of distinct CDR3 sequences, less than 20% of them found once; the top ten carry 15% to 20%. Trimming pared 2 bases from V and 3 bases from J, leaving 10 bases between. The CDR3 spans 14 residues. Germline values: CDR1 LGHDT, CDR2 YNNKEL (reference sequence). Time point in this sample: newly diagnosed GD, antithyroid drugs for less than 3 months. PBMC-derived RNA was used for the TCR library. This sample was shared with a second study, whose subject was T cells in Graves' hyperthyroidism and ophthalmopathy. As reported in that work: Newly diagnosed hyperthyroidism patients aged 18 to 65 years had disease lasting under 2 months.

This sample comprised peripheral blood mononuclear cells (PBMCs), obtained at new diagnosis, from a patient treated with antithyroid drugs. The chain is built from TRBV3-1 and TRBJ1-2, with D unclear. This clonotype was obtained from a woman between 25 and 40 years old with Graves disease. CDR3 sequence reads: CASSQSGRYYGYTF. For the CDR3, the DNA is TGTGCCAGCAGCCAATCAGGACGGTACTATGGCTACACCTTC.